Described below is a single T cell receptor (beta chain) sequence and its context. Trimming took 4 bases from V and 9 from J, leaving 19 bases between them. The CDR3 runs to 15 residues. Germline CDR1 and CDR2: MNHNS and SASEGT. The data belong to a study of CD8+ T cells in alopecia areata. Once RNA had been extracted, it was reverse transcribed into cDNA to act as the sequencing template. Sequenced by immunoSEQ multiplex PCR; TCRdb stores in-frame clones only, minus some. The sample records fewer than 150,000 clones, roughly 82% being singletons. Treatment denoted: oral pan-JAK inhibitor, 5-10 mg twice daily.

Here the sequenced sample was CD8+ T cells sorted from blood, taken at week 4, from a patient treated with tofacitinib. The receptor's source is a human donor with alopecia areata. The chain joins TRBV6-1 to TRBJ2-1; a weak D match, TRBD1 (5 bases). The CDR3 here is CASSAPRTDMAEQFF. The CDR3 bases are TGTGCCAGCAGTGCGCCACGGACGGACATGGCTGAGCAGTTCTTC.